This paragraph covers one T cell receptor (beta chain) sequence. Its antigen is undetermined. The CDR3 covers 15 residues. Trimming cost V 6 bases and J 9 bases; bases outside gene matches: 9. Germline CDR1 and CDR2: WSHSY and SAAADI. The entry originates in a study of human T cells and chemical hapten exposure. Study details: Upper back patch tests used 0.01% DPC, scored after 6 days. Small pooled library volume differences chiefly drove per-sample TCR yield variation. Alopecia universalis, totalis or areata was present in patients who were mostly female. Study results and limitations: Expanded TCR counts at PT1 went up together with patch test score, a positive correlation.

MiXCR, applied by TCRdb to the RACE reads, yields one record per CDR3 protein. The data contain tens of thousands of distinct CDR3 sequences, 10% of them singletons. Time point described: patch test 1, 2 weeks after DPC sensitization. Treatment reported: therapeutic diphenylcyclopropenone sensitization with weekly scalp DPC. The sample in question was whole blood, obtained in connection with sensitization to the hapten diphenylcyclopropenone (DPC). The clonotype originates from a woman in her 50s with alopecia areata. Some clones in this sample may be carry-over from other donors' samples. This chain uses TRBV10-2 with TRBJ1-5, with 12 bases fitting TRBD1. The DNA for the CDR3 is TGCGCCAGCAGGGTGGGACAGGGGGCGCGAGGGCCCCAGCATTTT. It codes for CASRVGQGARGPQHF.